These 30 T cell receptor beta chains were all obtained from the same sample, sequenced in a study of blood T cell repertoires in COVID-19. Using immunoSEQ multiplex PCR, the repertoire was profiled, and TCRdb retains in-frame clones only, with some absent. The sample yields 80,000 to 130,000 clones, about 86% seen once. Source material: PBMCs or T cells enriched from blood (not recorded which). These receptors originate from a woman in her forties or fifties who had recovered from COVID-19.

The chain uses TRBV4-2 and TRBJ2-7; D ambiguous. In germline, CDR1 is LGHNA, CDR2 YNFKEQ. Trimming removed 0 bases from V and 0 bases from J, with 9 bases in between. The CDR3 extends over 15 amino acids. In DNA, the CDR3 is TGTGCCAGCAGCCAAGAAGAGAGTATCTCCTACGAGCAGTACTTC. This codes for CASSQEESISYEQYF.

Of note for this clone: No DNA is shown, since the ends of the CDR3 on it are uncertain; the CDR3 is the one TCRdb lists. The genes are TRBV6-6 and TRBJ1-5; the DNA was not used to check the table's D call, TRBD1. The CDR3 spans 14 amino acids, including both terminal residues. Germline V gives CDR1 MNHNY, CDR2 SVGAGI (reference sequence). The CDR3 loop reads CASSTSDRNQPQHF.

The rearrangement links TRBV7-9 to TRBJ2-1, with D possibly being TRBD2 (6 bases). This CDR3 comprises 13 residues. V was trimmed by 5 bases and J by 14 bases, leaving 19 bases between them. CDR1 and CDR2 (germline): SEHNR, FQNEAQ (reference sequence). CDR3 sequence reads: CASSSEGTLEKFF. The CDR3 nucleotides read TGTGCCAGCAGCAGCGAAGGGACTCTCGAAAAGTTCTTC. Combining the CDR3 with reference TRBV7-9 and TRBJ2-1 gives the whole variable domain DTGVSQNPRHKITKRGQNVTFRCDPISEHNRLYWYRQTLGQGPEFLTYFQNEAQLEKSRLLSDRFSAERPKGSFSTLEIQRTEQGDSAMYLCASSSEGTLEKFFGPGTRLTVL.

This sequence joins TRBV7-3 and TRBJ2-1, with 9 nucleotides matching TRBD2. V shed 1 base and J 3 bases; nucleotides not matched to a gene: 4. The germline gives CDR1 SGHTA, CDR2 FQGTGA. CDR3 length: 16 amino acids. The DNA for the CDR3 is TGTGCCAGCAGCTTAAGCTCAGCGGGGGGCTACAATGAGCAGTTCTTC. This sequence encodes CASSLSSAGGYNEQFF.

Details on this clone: One junction end does not reproduce the germline sequence, and a read error may be involved. This chain joins TRBV19 and TRBJ2-4, with 8 bases fitting TRBD1. The CDR3 has 11 residues. CDR1 LNHDA and CDR2 SQIVND come from the germline V gene (reference sequence). The CDR3 region is CASRDREVLDF. For the CDR3, the DNA is TGTGCCAGTAGGGACAGGGAGGTTCTCGACTTC.

The chain carries TRBV28 and TRBJ1-5; 10 nucleotides match TRBD1. Germline V gene data show CDR1 as MDHEN and CDR2 as SYDVKM. This CDR3 has 15 residues. The V segment lost 6 bases and the J segment 4 bases; nucleotides outside the gene matches: 6. CDR3 bases: TGTGCCAGCAGCTTAGACAGGGGGCGGAATCAGCCCCAGCATTTT. Encoded protein: CASSLDRGRNQPQHF.

The chain employs TRBV11-2 and TRBJ2-7; TRBD2 aligns across 9 bases. In germline, CDR1 is SGHAT, CDR2 FQNNGV. After removal of 4 bases from V and 1 base from J, the junction contained 8 bases not matched to a gene. This CDR3 has 16 amino acids. CDR3 DNA sequence: TGTGCCAGCAGCTCCCTAAGCGGGAGGAAGTCCTACGAGCAGTACTTC. Translation: CASSSLSGRKSYEQYF.

The V call is TRBV5-6, the J call TRBJ1-4; TRBD1 is a possible D gene (5 bases). This CDR3 is built from 15 residues. Germline V gene data show CDR1 as SGHDT and CDR2 as YYEEEE. V lost 3 bases to trimming and J lost 0 bases, with 9 bases between them. CDR3 in DNA: TGTGCCAGCAGCTCCCTGACAGCAACTAATGAAAAACTGTTTTTT. Its protein is CASSSLTATNEKLFF.

This clone is a singleton in its sample. The rearrangement joins TRBV11-2 to TRBJ2-1, with 9 bases that match TRBD2. V shed 3 bases, J shed 0 bases, and the junction held 0 bases outside the gene matches. This CDR3 contains 15 residues. Germline loops: CDR1 SGHAT, CDR2 FQNNGV. DNA of the CDR3: TGTGCCAGCAGCTTGGGACTAGCCTCCTACAATGAGCAGTTCTTC. Translation gives CASSLGLASYNEQFF.

The rearrangement uses TRBV25-1 and TRBJ1-3; possible D gene TRBD1, 5 bases. This CDR3 spans 17 amino acids. V lost 2 bases, J lost 0 bases, and 14 bases lay in between. The germline V gene has CDR1 MGHDK and CDR2 SYGVNS. The CDR3 sequence is CASSEDWGRYSGNTIYF. CDR3 sequence (DNA): TGTGCCAGCAGTGAAGATTGGGGCAGGTACTCTGGAAACACCATATATTTT.

V and J are TRBV10-3 and TRBJ1-1, with TRBD1 matching over 7 bases. This CDR3 has 13 amino acids. CDR1 ENHRY and CDR2 SYGVKD come from the germline V gene. V shed 10 bases, J shed 4 bases, and the junction held 9 bases outside the gene matches. The CDR3, as DNA: TGTGCCACCGCGACAGGGATTATCACTGAAGCTTTCTTT. It translates to CATATGIITEAFF.

This clone occurred a few times. The CDR3 DNA reads as TGTGCCACCAGCAGAGAAGCGGGAGGGCCCAATGAGCAGTTCTTC. This codes for CATSREAGGPNEQFF. The chain joins TRBV15 to TRBJ2-1, with 10 bases matching TRBD2. The V and J ends lost 0 bases and 6 bases, in that order; junction bases with no gene match: 2. This CDR3 is 15 amino acids long. Germline-derived CDR1 and CDR2 are LNHNV and YYDKDF (reference sequence). Full variable domain (rest looked up from reference TRBV15 and TRBJ2-1): DAMVIQNPRYQVTQFGKPVTLSCSQTLNHNVMYWYQQKSSQAPKLLFHYYDKDFNNEADTPDNFQSRRPNTSFCFLDIRSPGLGDTAMYLCATSREAGGPNEQFFGPGTRLTVL.

The rearrangement uses TRBV28 and TRBJ1-2; maybe TRBD1 (6 bases). Per germline, CDR1 MDHEN and CDR2 SYDVKM. The CDR3 covers 14 residues. Trimming pared 1 base from V and 8 bases from J, leaving 14 bases between. The CDR3 DNA reads TGTGCCAGCAGTTTATCGGACAGACCGGGGGGCTACACCTTC. Protein: CASSLSDRPGGYTF.

V is TRBV27 and J is TRBJ2-1, with 7 bases aligning to TRBD1. The length of the CDR3 is 13 residues. Trimming removed 5 bases from V and 7 bases from J; junction bases left unmatched: 5. From germline, CDR1 is MNHEY and CDR2 SMNVEV (reference sequence). The CDR3 nucleotides read TGTGCCAGCAGTCCCCCAGGGGGTAATGAGCAGTTCTTC. This encodes CASSPPGGNEQFF.

The chain combines TRBV3-1 (or the pseudogene TRBV3-2) with TRBJ1-1; D perhaps matches TRBD1 (5 bases). Trimming left V 4 bases short and J 7 bases short, with 7 bases between. This CDR3 has 11 residues. Looked up from germline, CDR1 is LGHDT and CDR2 is YNNKEL (reference sequence). CDR3 region: CASSLDSEAFF. In DNA form, the CDR3 reads TGTGCCAGCAGCCTTGACAGTGAAGCTTTCTTT.

This chain connects TRBV7-9 to TRBJ2-3; 12 positions match TRBD2. This CDR3 is built from 16 residues. Trimming took 4 bases from V and 5 from J; bases not matched to a gene: 7. Per the germline V gene, CDR1 is SEHNR and CDR2 is FQNEAQ (reference sequence). The CDR3: CASSSTSGRILDTQYF. The CDR3 nucleotides are TGTGCCAGCAGCTCGACTAGCGGGAGAATTTTAGATACGCAGTATTTT.

The chain couples TRBV6-5 to TRBJ1-3, with D possibly being TRBD1 (6 bases). Germline V CDR1 and CDR2: MNHEY, SVGAGI. The ends were cut back, 2 bases at V and 2 bases at J, with 10 bases in the middle. The CDR3 runs to 15 residues. In DNA form, the CDR3 reads TGTGCCAGCAGTTACGGACAGTCGGCTGGAAACACCATATATTTT. This encodes CASSYGQSAGNTIYF.

The genes are TRBV12-5 and TRBJ2-5, with TRBD2 matching over 12 bases. J lost 1 base, V lost 2 bases, and 8 bases had no gene match. The germline CDR1 and CDR2 sequences are LGHNT and FRNRAP. The CDR3 has 18 amino acids. This CDR3 is CASGLLRLAGDGQETQYF. The CDR3 DNA follows: TGTGCTAGTGGTTTGCTCCGACTAGCGGGAGATGGCCAAGAGACCCAGTACTTC.

This clone was observed once. The J gene is TRBJ1-5, the V gene TRBV28, with a tentative D call TRBD1 (5 bases). Looked up from germline, CDR1 is MDHEN and CDR2 is SYDVKM. The V and J ends lost 8 bases and 2 bases respectively, with 10 bases between them. This CDR3 is 13 amino acids long. The CDR3 nucleotides read TGTGCCAGCTATAGGGGTGGCAATCAGCCCCAGCATTTT. Residues: CASYRGGNQPQHF.

The chain recombines TRBV9 with TRBJ2-2, with TRBD1 as a possible D gene (5 bases). Germline assignment: CDR1 SGDLS and CDR2 YYNGEE. The V gene lost 0 bases and the J gene lost 0 bases, with 21 bases spanning the gap. The CDR3 runs to 20 residues. Written as DNA, the CDR3 is TGTGCCAGCAGCGTAGAGAGTTGGGGCGAAGCGTACCCGAACACCGGGGAGCTGTTTTTT. The encoded protein is CASSVESWGEAYPNTGELFF.

This sequence joins TRBV2 and TRBJ2-7, with D possibly matching TRBD2 (5 bases). V lost 6 bases to trimming and J lost 9 bases, with 15 bases between them. The CDR3 is made up of 12 amino acids. The germline CDR1 and CDR2 sequences are SNHLY and FYNNEI. The CDR3 DNA follows: TGTGCCAGCAGAGCCGGGCTGCGGGTGCAGTACTTC. Its protein product is CASRAGLRVQYF.

This sequence joins TRBV28 and TRBJ1-6; D perhaps matches TRBD1 (5 bases). Trimming took 7 bases from V and 14 from J, leaving 18 bases between them. Germline V lookup: CDR1 MDHEN, CDR2 SYDVKM. The CDR3 has 13 residues. In nucleotides, the CDR3 is TGTGCCAGCACCATGAATCGGGGGTCAGCCCTCCACTTT. Translating gives CASTMNRGSALHF.

This chain uses TRBV30 with TRBJ1-1, with D perhaps matching TRBD1 (6 bases). The V gene's germline CDR1 is GTSNPN and CDR2 SVGIG (reference sequence). This CDR3 comprises 13 residues. V lost 4 bases to trimming and J lost 2 bases, with 11 bases between them. The CDR3 region is CAWKRGGNTEAFF. CDR3 coding DNA: TGTGCCTGGAAACGCGGGGGCAACACTGAAGCTTTCTTT.

The V call is TRBV7-2, the J call TRBJ1-4; 8 positions match TRBD1. The CDR3 extends over 15 amino acids. Unmatched junction bases numbered 3, after V lost 3 bases and J lost 3 bases. The germline V gene encodes CDR1 SGHTA and CDR2 FQGNSA. The CDR3 is CASSFQGAPNEKLFF. In nucleotides, the CDR3 is TGTGCCAGCAGCTTCCAGGGGGCTCCTAATGAAAAACTGTTTTTT.

This chain joins TRBV28 and TRBJ2-7; TRBD2 matches 8 bases. Germline loops: CDR1 MDHEN, CDR2 SYDVKM. This CDR3 region has 15 residues. The V and J ends lost 3 bases and 3 bases, in that order; junction bases with no gene match: 7. CDR3 DNA sequence: TGTGCCAGCAGTTTCTCAAGCGGGAGAGACTACGAGCAGTACTTC. This codes for CASSFSSGRDYEQYF.

The chain couples TRBV7-8 to TRBJ2-5; 11 nucleotides match TRBD2. V lost 3 bases and J lost 1; bases outside the gene matches: 10. CDR1 is SGHVS, CDR2 FQNEAQ, per germline. The CDR3 totals 18 residues. CDR3 bases: TGTGCCAGCAGCTTTGTGCTCGCTAGCGGGGGGATCCAAGAGACCCAGTACTTC. Translating it yields CASSFVLASGGIQETQYF.

The chain couples TRBV5-8 to TRBJ2-7; 13 nucleotides align to TRBD2. V trimming: 3 bases; J trimming: 3 bases; junction bases outside the gene matches: 3. Germline V gene data show CDR1 as SGHTS and CDR2 as YDEGEE. The CDR3 spans 15 residues. This CDR3 reads CASSSGLAGIYEQYF. CDR3 bases: TGTGCCAGCAGCTCGGGACTAGCGGGGATCTACGAGCAGTACTTC.

This clone was seen just once. J is TRBJ1-1 and V is TRBV20-1; TRBD1 matches at 8 bases. The V gene end was trimmed by 3 bases and the J gene end by 4 bases; junction bases not matched to a gene: 13. Germline CDR1 reads DFQATT; CDR2 reads SNEGSKA (reference sequence). The CDR3 consists of 16 residues. CDR3 region: CSASIRGQVGSTEAFF. The CDR3 nucleotides read TGCAGTGCTAGTATCAGGGGGCAAGTAGGTTCCACTGAAGCTTTCTTT.

The gene calls are TRBV3-1 (or the pseudogene TRBV3-2) and TRBJ1-5, with D perhaps matching TRBD1 (5 bases). The germline CDR1 and CDR2 sequences are LGHDT and YNNKEL (reference sequence). The CDR3 contains 14 residues. V was clipped by 2 bases and J by 1 base, with 6 bases between them. The CDR3 DNA sequence: TGTGCCAGCAGCCAATCAGGGAGCAATCAGCCCCAGCATTTT. Protein: CASSQSGSNQPQHF.

The chain is built from TRBV7-7 and TRBJ2-7; possibly TRBD2 for D (6 bases). CDR1 SSHAT and CDR2 FNYEAQ come from the germline V gene (reference sequence). Trimming left V 7 bases short and J 3 bases short, with 19 bases between. The CDR3 spans 15 residues. CDR3 residues: CASTQFRGGSYEQYF. In nucleotides, the CDR3 is TGTGCCAGCACCCAGTTCCGGGGAGGAAGCTACGAGCAGTACTTC.